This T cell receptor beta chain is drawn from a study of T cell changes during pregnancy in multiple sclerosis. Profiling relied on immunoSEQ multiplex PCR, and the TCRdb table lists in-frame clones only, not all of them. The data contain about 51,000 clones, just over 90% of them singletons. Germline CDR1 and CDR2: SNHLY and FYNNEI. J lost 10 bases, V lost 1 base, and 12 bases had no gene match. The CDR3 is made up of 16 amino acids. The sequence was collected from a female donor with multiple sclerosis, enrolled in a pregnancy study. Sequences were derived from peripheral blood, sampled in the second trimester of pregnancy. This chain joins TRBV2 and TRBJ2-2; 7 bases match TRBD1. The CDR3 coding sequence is TGTGCCAGCAGTGAAGACCGTATGACAGGGCTTGTGGAGCTGTTTTTT. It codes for CASSEDRMTGLVELFF.